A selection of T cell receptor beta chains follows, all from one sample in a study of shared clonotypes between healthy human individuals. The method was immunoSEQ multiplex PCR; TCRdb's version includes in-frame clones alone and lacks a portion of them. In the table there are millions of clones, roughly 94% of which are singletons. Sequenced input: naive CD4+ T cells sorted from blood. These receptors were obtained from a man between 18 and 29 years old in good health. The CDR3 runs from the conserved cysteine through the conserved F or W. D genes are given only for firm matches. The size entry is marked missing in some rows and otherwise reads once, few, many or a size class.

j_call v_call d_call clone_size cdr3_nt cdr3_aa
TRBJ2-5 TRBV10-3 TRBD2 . TGTGCCATCAGTCCAGCGGGGGGGCGGGAGACCCAGTACTTC CAISPAGGRETQYF
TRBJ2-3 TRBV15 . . TGTGCCACCAGCACCCGACTGAGCACTAGCACAGATACGCAGTATTTT CATSTRLSTSTDTQYF
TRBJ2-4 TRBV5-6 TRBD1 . TGTGCCAGCAGCTTGGTCCAGGGGGCTTCTTCAAACATTCAGTACTTC CASSLVQGASSNIQYF
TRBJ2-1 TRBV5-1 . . TGCGCCAGCAGCTCCGAGGGATCTAGCTCTTCCGAGCAGTTCTTC CASSSEGSSSSEQFF
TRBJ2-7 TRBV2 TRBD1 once TGTGCCAGCACCCCAGGGGGCAACGAGCAGTACTTC CASTPGGNEQYF
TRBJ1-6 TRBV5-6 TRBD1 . TGTGCCAGCAGCTCAAGGACAGGGGGAGATTCACCCCTCCACTTT CASSSRTGGDSPLHF
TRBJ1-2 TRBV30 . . TGTGCCTGGAGCGGAGTCAGGGAATCATCCGGCTACACCTTC CAWSGVRESSGYTF
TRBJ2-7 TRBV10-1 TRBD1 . TGCGCCAGCAGTGAGAGGAAGGGGGCCGGAGAGCAGTACTTC CASSERKGAGEQYF
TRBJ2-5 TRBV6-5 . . TGTGCCAGCAGTCAAAAGGCGAACCAAGAGACCCAGTACTTC CASSQKANQETQYF
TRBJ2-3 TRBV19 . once TGTGCCAGTAGTACCGGCCGAGGGGATACGCAGTATTTT CASSTGRGDTQYF
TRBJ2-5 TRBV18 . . TGTGCCAGCTCACCGACAGGTTGGGAGACCCAGTACTTC CASSPTGWETQYF
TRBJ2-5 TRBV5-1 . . TGCGCCAGCAGCTTGGCGGCTAGCGAGGAGACCCAGTACTTC CASSLAASEETQYF
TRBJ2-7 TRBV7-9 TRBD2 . TGTGCCAGCAGCAAACCTCTAGCGGGGAGCTACGAGCAGTACTTC CASSKPLAGSYEQYF
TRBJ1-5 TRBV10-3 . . TGTGCCATCAGAACTGCAGGCGCCAATCAGCCCCAGCATTTT CAIRTAGANQPQHF
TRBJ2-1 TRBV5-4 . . TGTGCCAGCAGCTTGGGAGGGACGCGCACCAATGAGCAGTTCTTC CASSLGGTRTNEQFF
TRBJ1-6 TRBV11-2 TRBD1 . TGTGCCAGCAGCTTAGATTTGGTCAGGGGGGATTCACCCCTCCACTTT CASSLDLVRGDSPLHF
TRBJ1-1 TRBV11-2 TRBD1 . TGTGCCACCCTTACAGGGGGAGGGACTGAAGCTTTCTTT CATLTGGGTEAFF
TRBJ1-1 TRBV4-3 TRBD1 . TGCGCCAGCAGCCAAATAGACAGGGAGAACACTGAAGCTTTCTTT CASSQIDRENTEAFF
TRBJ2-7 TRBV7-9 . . TGTGCCAGCAGCTTAAAGGCCCTGCCCGAGCAGTACTTC CASSLKALPEQYF
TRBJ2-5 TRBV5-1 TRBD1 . TGCGCCAGCAGTTTAACCGGGACAGGCGGCGGGACCCAGTACTTC CASSLTGTGGGTQYF
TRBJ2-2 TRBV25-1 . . TGTGCCAGCAGTCCCCCCCGGGGGAACACCGGGGAGCTGTTTTTT CASSPPRGNTGELFF
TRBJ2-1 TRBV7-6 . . TGTGCCAGCAGCTTAGAAAACAGGGCCTTATCCACCTACAATGAGCAGTTCTTC CASSLENRALSTYNEQFF
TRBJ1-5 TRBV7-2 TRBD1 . TGTGCCAGCAGCCCCGGGACAGGGGTTTCTCAGCCCCAGCATTTT CASSPGTGVSQPQHF
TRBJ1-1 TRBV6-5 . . TGTGCCAGCAGTCCTATGGACAGGAACACTGAAGCTTTCTTT CASSPMDRNTEAFF
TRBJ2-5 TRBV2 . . TGTGCCAGACAGGGTGGGGAGACCCAGTACTTC CARQGGETQYF
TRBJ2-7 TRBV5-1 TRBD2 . TGCGCCAGCAGCTTGAGCGGGACTAGCGGGAGGGCGAGCTCCTACGAGCAGTACTTC CASSLSGTSGRASSYEQYF
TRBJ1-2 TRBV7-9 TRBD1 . TGTGCCAGCAGCCGAGGACAGGGTTATGGCTACACCTTC CASSRGQGYGYTF
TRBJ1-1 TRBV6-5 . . TGTGCCAGCAGTTACTCGGGATACACTGAAGCTTTCTTT CASSYSGYTEAFF
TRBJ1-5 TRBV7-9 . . TGTGCCAGCAGCTTAGGGGTCGGAAACAATCAGCCCCAGCATTTT CASSLGVGNNQPQHF
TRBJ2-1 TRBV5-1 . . TGCGCCAGCAGCTTGGGGAATTACAATGAGCAGTTCTTC CASSLGNYNEQFF
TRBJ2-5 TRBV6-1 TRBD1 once TGTGCCAGCATCTCCGGGACAGCTCAAGAGACCCAGTACTTC CASISGTAQETQYF
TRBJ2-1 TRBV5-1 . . TGCGCCAGCAGCACCGGGACTGCGTCCTACAATGAGCAGTTCTTC CASSTGTASYNEQFF